This T cell receptor (beta chain) was sequenced in a study of control samples from healthy donors and cancer patients. CDR1 is KGHSH and CDR2 is LQKENI in the germline V gene. This CDR3 comprises 15 residues. With 1 base removed from V and 2 bases from J, the gap between germline ends came to 11 bases. Data came from immunoSEQ multiplex PCR; TCRdb stores just in-frame clones and leaves some out. In the table there are some 160,000 clones, roughly nine tenths of which are singletons. This clone was seen just once. This clonotype was sampled from a man between 25 and 39 years old in good health. This chain links TRBV18 with TRBJ2-5, with a possible D match to TRBD2 (5 bases). Sequenced: blood. The CDR3 reads CASSPLGIGQETQYF. The DNA for the CDR3 is TGTGCCAGCTCACCACTCGGGATTGGGCAAGAGACCCAGTACTTC. Full variable domain (remainder filled in from reference TRBV18 and TRBJ2-5): NAGVMQNPRHLVRRRGQEARLRCSPMKGHSHVYWYRQLPEEGLKFMVYLQKENIIDESGMPKERFSAEFPKEGPSILRIQQVVRGDSAAYFCASSPLGIGQETQYFGPGTRLLVL.